Listed below are T cell receptor beta chains from one sample, sequenced in a study of CD8 T cells in Susac syndrome. TCRdb reanalysed the immunoSEQ multiplex PCR reads using MiXCR and keeps one entry per CDR3 protein. The sample includes roughly 330,000 distinct CDR3 sequences, 90% to 95% of them seen just once. Material for sequencing was CD4+ T cells from PBMCs. These receptors were collected from a human donor with multiple sclerosis. CDR3s include the opening cysteine and the closing phenylalanine or tryptophan.

CDR3aa,len,v_gene
CASSILTAKNTEAFF,15,TRBV19
CASSTVLQGSNEQFF,15,TRBV5-1
CASSESGGMETQYF,14,TRBV10-1
CSVSVTGGSHEQFF,14,TRBV29-1
CAWGPDSNTEAFF,13,TRBV30
CASSPGSAYEQYF,13,TRBV18
CASSTGLTEAFF,12,TRBV19
CASRRGLAGTGELFF,15,TRBV5-8
CASSPEGTQPQHF,13,TRBV5-1
CASSLGVLISDTQYF,15,TRBV3-1
CASTIVMLSSYNEQFF,16,TRBV6-6
CASSFVGSSYNEQFF,15,TRBV7-2
CASSLAGRGSDTQYF,15,TRBV5-4
CASSFSSGTPDYGYTF,16,TRBV7-2
CASSQERDWTNTEAFF,16,TRBV4-2
CSASKPLAGAKNIQYF,16,TRBV20-1
CASSYSGRNTDTQYF,15,TRBV7-9
CSATVVFDTEAFF,13,TRBV29-1
CASATGTGSEQPQHF,15,TRBV19
CSVGQEPYNEQFF,13,TRBV29-1
CASRGLAGGLGDEQFF,16,TRBV2
CAISDPVTSYNEQFF,15,TRBV10-3
CASSQSSGGYGYTF,14,TRBV23-1
CASSLGGAVGETQYF,15,TRBV7-2
CATSRAGVQDTQYF,14,TRBV15
CASSYSNRVRYGYTF,15,TRBV6-5
CASSPDSGAYEQYF,14,TRBV5-1
CASNVGGSSYEQYF,14,TRBV5-1
CASSRGASGVNEQYF,15,TRBV7-8
CASSPPDGSASEQYF,15,TRBV18
CASSLGNRVYDYTF,14,TRBV11-2
CASSLGRAGGHNEQFF,16,TRBV11-1
CSATVPLSSYNEQFF,15,TRBV20-1
CASRALGTGGRNEQFF,16,TRBV12-3/TRBV12-4
CASSSLAGGSNNEQFF,16,TRBV11-1
CASGRDSYNEQFF,13,TRBV19
CASSLERSTYNEQFF,15,TRBV7-2
CASSPRQGRESQPQHF,16,TRBV12-3/TRBV12-4
CSVGGRGLAKGWSYNEQFF,19,TRBV29-1
CAWRQAGPAEAFF,13,TRBV30